This TCR beta chain was profiled in a study of cytomegalovirus exposure and HLA in healthy donors. Study outcomes and limitations: In vitro data verified a few CMV-associated chains as specific for CMV antigens. Later analysis demonstrated an association between a missense DCLRE1C variant and TCR beta V- and J-gene trimming. According to an earlier analysis, most TCR beta V segments yielded productive rearrangements about 87% or about 30% of the time.

Details on this clone: Antigen unknown.

Regarding donors, all were healthy bone marrow donors. PCR employed 60 Vbeta and 13 Jbeta primers. Produced via immunoSEQ multiplex PCR; TCRdb's table is partial and in-frame only. The sample contains some 90,000 clones, roughly 63% of which appear only once. This CDR3 has 15 residues. CDR1 SGHDT and CDR2 YYEEEE come from the germline V gene. V dropped 5 bases and J dropped 9; count of bases not matched to a gene: 9. What was sequenced was PBMCs. This TCR was sampled from a man between 45 and 60 years old in good health and CMV-seronegative. V gene TRBV5-6 combines with J gene TRBJ2-1; 12 bases match TRBD2. DNA of the CDR3: TGTGCCAGCAGGTATGGACTAGCGGGGCATGGTGAGCAGTTCTTC. Translating it yields CASRYGLAGHGEQFF. Combining the CDR3 with reference TRBV5-6 and TRBJ2-1 gives the whole variable domain DAGVTQSPTHLIKTRGQQVTLRCSPKSGHDTVSWYQQALGQGPQFIFQYYEEEERQRGNFPDRFSGHQFPNYSSELNVNALLLGDSALYLCASRYGLAGHGEQFFGPGTRLTVL.